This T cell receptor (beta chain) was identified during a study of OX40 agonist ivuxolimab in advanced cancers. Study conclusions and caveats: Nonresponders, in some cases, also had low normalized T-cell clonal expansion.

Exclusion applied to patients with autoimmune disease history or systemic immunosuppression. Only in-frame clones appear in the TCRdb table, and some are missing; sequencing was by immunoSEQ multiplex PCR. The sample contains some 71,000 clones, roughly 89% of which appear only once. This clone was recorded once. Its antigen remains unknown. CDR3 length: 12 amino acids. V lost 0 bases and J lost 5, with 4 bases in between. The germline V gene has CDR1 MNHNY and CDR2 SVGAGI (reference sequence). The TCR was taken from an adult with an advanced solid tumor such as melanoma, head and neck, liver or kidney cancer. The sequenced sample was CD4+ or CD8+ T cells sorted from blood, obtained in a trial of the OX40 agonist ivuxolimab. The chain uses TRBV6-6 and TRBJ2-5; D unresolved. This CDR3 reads CASSYSTETQYF. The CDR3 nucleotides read TGTGCCAGCAGTTACTCGACGGAGACCCAGTACTTC.